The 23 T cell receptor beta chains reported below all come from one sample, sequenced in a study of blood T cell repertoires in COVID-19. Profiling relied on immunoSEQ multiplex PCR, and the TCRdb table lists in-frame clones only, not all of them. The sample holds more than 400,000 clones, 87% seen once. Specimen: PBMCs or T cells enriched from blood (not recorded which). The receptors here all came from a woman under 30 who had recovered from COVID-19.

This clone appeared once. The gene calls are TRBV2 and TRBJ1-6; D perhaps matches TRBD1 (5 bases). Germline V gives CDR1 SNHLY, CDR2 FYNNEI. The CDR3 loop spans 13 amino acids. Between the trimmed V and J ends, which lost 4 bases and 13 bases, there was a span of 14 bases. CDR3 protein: CASSGQFLSPLHF. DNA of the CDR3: TGTGCCAGCAGTGGACAGTTCCTTTCCCCCCTCCACTTT. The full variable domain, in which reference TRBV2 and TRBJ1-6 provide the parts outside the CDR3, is EPEVTQTPSHQVTQMGQEVILRCVPISNHLYFYWYRQILGQKVEFLVSFYNNEISEKSEIFDDQFSVERPDGSNFTLKIRSTKLEDSAMYFCASSGQFLSPLHFGNGTRLTVT.

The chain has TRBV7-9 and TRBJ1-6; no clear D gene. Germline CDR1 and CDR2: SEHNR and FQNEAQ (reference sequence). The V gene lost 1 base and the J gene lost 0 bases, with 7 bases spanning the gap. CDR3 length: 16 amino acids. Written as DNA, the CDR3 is TGTGCCAGCAGCTTAGGCGATAGCTCCTATAATTCACCCCTCCACTTT. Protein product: CASSLGDSSYNSPLHF.

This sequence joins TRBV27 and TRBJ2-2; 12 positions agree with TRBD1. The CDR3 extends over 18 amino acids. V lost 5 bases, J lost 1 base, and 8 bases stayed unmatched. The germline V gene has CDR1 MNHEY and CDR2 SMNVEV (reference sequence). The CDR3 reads CASSRGQGAQWNTGELFF. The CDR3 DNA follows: TGTGCCAGCAGTAGGGGACAGGGGGCTCAGTGGAACACCGGGGAGCTGTTTTTT.

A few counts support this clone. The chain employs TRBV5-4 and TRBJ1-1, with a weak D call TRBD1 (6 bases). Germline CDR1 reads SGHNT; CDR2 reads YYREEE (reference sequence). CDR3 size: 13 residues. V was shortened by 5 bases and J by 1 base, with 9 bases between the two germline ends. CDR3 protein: CASRPDRNTEAFF. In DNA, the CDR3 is TGTGCCAGCAGACCGGACAGGAACACTGAAGCTTTCTTT.

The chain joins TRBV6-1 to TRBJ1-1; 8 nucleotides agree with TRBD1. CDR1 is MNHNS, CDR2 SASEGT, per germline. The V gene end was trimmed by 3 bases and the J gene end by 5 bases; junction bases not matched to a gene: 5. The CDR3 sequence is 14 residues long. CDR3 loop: CASSEAGGWTEAFF. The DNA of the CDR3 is TGTGCCAGCAGTGAGGCAGGGGGCTGGACTGAAGCTTTCTTT.

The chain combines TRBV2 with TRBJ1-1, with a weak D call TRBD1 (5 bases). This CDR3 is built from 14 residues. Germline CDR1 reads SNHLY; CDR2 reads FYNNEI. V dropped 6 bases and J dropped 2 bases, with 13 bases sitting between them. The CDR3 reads CASRNDRLNTEAFF. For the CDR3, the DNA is TGTGCCAGCAGGAACGACAGATTAAACACTGAAGCTTTCTTT.

In nucleotides, the CDR3 is TGTGCCAGCAGCCGCCGGACAGGGGGCCTCTATGGCTACACCTTC. As protein: CASSRRTGGLYGYTF. The rearrangement joins TRBV7-2 to TRBJ1-2; 11 bases are shared with TRBD1. Per the germline V gene, CDR1 is SGHTA and CDR2 is FQGNSA. V trimming: 5 bases; J trimming: 4 bases; junction bases outside the gene matches: 6. This CDR3 is 15 amino acids long.

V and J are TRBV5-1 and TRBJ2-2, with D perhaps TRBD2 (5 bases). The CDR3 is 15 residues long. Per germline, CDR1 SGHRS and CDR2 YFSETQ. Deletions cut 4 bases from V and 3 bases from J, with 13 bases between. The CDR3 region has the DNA TGCGCCAGCAGCGCAACGACTACTTACACCGGGGAGCTGTTTTTT. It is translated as CASSATTTYTGELFF.

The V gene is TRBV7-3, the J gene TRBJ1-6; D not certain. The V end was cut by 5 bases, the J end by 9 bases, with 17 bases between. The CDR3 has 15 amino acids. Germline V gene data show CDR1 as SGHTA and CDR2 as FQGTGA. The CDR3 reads CASSMFGGVGSPLHF. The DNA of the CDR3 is TGTGCCAGCAGCATGTTCGGAGGAGTGGGTTCACCCCTCCACTTT.

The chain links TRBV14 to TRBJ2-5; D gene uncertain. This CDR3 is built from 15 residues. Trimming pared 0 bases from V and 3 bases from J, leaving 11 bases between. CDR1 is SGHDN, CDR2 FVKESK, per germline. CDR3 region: CASSQESRVKETQYF. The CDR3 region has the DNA TGTGCCAGCAGCCAAGAGTCACGGGTCAAAGAGACCCAGTACTTC.

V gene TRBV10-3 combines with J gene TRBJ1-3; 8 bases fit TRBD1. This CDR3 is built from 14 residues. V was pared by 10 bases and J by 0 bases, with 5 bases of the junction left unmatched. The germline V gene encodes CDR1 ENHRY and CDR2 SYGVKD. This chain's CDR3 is CATHRGDSGNTIYF. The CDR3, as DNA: TGTGCCACTCACAGGGGGGACTCTGGAAACACCATATATTTT.

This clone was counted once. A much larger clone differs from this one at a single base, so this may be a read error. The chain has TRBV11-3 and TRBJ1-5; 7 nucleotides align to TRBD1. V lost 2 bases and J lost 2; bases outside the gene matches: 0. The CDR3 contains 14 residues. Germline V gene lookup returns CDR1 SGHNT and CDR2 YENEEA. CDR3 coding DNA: TGTGCCAGCAGCTTAACAGGGGGCAATCAGCCCCAGCATTTT. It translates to CASSLTGGNQPQHF. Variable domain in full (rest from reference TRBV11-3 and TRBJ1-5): EAGVVQSPRYKIIEKKQPVAFWCNPISGHNTLYWYLQNLGQGPELLIRYENEEAVDDSQLPKDRFSAERLKGVDSTLKIQPAELGDSAVYLCASSLTGGNQPQHFGDGTRLSIL.

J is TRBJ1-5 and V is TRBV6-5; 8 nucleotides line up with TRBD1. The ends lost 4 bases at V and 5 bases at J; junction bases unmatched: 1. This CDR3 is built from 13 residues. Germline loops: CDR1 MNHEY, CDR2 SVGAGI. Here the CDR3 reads CASSSDRDQPQHF. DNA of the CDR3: TGTGCCAGCAGTTCGGACAGGGATCAGCCCCAGCATTTT.

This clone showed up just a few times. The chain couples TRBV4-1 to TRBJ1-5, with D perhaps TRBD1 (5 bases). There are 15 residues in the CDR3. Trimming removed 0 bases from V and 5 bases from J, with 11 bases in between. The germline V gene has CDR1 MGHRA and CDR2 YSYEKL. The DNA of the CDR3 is TGCGCCAGCAGCCAAGAATTGGGGGGACATCAGCCCCAGCATTTT. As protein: CASSQELGGHQPQHF.

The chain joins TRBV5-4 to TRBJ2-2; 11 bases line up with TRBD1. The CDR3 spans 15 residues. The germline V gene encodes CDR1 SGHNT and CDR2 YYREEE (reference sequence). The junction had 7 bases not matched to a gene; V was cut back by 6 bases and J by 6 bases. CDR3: CASKTGQGAPGELFF. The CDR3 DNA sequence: TGTGCCAGCAAAACCGGACAGGGGGCGCCCGGGGAGCTGTTTTTT.

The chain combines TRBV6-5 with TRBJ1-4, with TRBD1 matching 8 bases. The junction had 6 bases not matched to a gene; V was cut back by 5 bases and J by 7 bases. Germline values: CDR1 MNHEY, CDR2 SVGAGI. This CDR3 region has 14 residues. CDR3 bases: TGTGCCAGCAGTCTACAGGGGGAGGGTGAAAAACTGTTTTTT. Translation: CASSLQGEGEKLFF.

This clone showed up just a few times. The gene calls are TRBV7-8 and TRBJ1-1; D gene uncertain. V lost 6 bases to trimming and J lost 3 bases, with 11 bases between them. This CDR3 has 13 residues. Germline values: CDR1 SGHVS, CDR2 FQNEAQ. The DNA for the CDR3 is TGTGCCAGCAGTTACTATCTTGACACTGAAGCTTTCTTT. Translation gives CASSYYLDTEAFF.

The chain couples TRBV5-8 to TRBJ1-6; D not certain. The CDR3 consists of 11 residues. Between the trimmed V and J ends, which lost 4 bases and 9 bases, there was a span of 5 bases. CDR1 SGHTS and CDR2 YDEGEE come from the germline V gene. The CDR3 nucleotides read TGTGCCAGCAGCCTCTTTTCACCCCTCCACTTT. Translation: CASSLFSPLHF.

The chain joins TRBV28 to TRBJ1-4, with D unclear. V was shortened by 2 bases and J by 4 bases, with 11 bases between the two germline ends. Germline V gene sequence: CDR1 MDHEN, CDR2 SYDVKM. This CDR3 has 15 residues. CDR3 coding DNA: TGTGCCAGCAGTTTACTGGCAGGATATAATGAAAAACTGTTTTTT. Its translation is CASSLLAGYNEKLFF.

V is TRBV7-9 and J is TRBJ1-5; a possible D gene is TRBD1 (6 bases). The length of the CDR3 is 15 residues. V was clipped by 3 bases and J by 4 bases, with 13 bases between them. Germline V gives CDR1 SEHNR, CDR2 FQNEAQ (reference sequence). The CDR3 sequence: CASSLVGGPNQPQHF. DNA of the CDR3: TGTGCCAGCAGCTTGGTAGGGGGTCCTAATCAGCCCCAGCATTTT.

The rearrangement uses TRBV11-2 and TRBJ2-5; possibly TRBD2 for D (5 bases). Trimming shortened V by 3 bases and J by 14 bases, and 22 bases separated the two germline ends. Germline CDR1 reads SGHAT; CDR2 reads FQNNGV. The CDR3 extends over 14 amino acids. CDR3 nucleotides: TGTGCCAGCAGCTTCGGTTCTTTGAGGGCTGTGGTATACTTC. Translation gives CASSFGSLRAVVYF.

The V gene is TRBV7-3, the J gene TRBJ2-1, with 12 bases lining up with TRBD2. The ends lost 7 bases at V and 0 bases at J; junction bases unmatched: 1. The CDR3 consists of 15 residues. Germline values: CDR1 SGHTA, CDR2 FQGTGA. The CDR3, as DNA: TGTGCCAGCAAACTAGCGGGGGGCTCCTACAATGAGCAGTTCTTC. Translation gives CASKLAGGSYNEQFF. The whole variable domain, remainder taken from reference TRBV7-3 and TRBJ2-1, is GAGVSQTPSNKVTEKGKYVELRCDPISGHTALYWYRQSLGQGPEFLIYFQGTGAADDSGLPNDRFFAVRPEGSVSTLKIQRTERGDSAVYLCASKLAGGSYNEQFFGPGTRLTVL.

The CDR3 nucleotides are TGTGCCAGCAGTGAAGCCGGGACACTCAATAATTCACCCCTCCACTTT. Translating it yields CASSEAGTLNNSPLHF. The gene calls are TRBV2 and TRBJ1-6; TRBD1 might be the D (6 bases). CDR3 length: 16 amino acids. Germline V gives CDR1 SNHLY, CDR2 FYNNEI. Deletions cut 0 bases from V and 5 bases from J, with 11 bases between.